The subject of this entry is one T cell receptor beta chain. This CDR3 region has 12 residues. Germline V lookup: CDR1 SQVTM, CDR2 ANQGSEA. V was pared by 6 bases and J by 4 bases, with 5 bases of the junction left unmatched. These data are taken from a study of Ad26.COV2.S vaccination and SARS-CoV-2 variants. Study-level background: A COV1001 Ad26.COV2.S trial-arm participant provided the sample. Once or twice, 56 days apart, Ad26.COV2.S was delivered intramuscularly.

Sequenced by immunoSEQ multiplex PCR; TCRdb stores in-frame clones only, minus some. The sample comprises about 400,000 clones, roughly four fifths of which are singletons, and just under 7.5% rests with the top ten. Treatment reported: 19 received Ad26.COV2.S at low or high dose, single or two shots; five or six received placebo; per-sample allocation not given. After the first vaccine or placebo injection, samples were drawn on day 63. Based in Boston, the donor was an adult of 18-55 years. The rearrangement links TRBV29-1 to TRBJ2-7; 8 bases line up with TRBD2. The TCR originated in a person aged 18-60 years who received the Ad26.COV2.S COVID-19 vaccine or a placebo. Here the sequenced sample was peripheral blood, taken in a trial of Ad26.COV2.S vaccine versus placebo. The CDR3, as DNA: TGCAGCGTCATGACTAGCGAGTACGAGCAGTACTTC. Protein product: CSVMTSEYEQYF.